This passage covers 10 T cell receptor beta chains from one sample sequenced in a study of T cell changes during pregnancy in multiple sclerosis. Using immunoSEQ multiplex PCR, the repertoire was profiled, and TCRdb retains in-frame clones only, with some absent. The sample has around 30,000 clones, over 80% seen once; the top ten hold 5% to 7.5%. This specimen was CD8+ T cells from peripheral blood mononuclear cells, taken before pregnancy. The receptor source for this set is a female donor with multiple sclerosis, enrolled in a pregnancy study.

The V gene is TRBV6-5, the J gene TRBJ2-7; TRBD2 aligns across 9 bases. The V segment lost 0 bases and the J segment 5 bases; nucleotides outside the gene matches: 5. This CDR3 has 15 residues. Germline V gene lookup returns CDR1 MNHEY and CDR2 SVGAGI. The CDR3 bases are TGTGCCAGCAGTTACTCTGGCGGGAGGGTCCACGAGCAGTACTTC. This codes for CASSYSGGRVHEQYF.

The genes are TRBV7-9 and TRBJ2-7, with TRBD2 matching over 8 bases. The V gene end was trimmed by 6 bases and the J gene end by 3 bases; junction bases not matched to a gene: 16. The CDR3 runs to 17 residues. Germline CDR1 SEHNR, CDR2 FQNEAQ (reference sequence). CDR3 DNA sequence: TGTGCCAGCAGGCACACTCAACTAGCGGAAGAAGACTACGAGCAGTACTTC. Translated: CASRHTQLAEEDYEQYF.

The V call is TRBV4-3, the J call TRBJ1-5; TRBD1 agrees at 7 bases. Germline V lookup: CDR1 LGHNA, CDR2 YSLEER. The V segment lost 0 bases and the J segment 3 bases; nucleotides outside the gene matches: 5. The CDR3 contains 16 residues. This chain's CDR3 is CASSQDHRGANQPQHF. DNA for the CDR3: TGCGCCAGCAGCCAAGATCACAGGGGAGCCAATCAGCCCCAGCATTTT.

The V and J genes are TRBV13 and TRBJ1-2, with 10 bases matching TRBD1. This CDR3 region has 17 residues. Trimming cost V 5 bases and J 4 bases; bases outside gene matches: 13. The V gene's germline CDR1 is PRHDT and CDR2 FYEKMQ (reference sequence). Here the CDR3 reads CASSLRSKDRGAYGYTF. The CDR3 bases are TGTGCCAGCAGCCTCCGAAGTAAGGACAGGGGGGCCTATGGCTACACCTTC.

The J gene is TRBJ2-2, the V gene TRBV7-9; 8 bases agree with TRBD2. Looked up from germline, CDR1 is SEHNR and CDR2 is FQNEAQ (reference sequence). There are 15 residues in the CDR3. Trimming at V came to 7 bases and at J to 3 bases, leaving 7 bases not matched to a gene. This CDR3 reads CASTPSTSDTGELFF. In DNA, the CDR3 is TGTGCCAGCACCCCTTCGACTAGCGACACCGGGGAGCTGTTTTTT.

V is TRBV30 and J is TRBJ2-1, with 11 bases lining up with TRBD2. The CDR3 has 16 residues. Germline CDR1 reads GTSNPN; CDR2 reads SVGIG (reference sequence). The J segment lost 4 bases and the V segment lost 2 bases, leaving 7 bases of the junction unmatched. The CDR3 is CAWSILTSGAYNEQFF. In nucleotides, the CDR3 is TGTGCCTGGAGTATACTGACTAGCGGGGCTTACAATGAGCAGTTCTTC. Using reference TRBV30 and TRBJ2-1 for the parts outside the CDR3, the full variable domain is SQTIHQWPATLVQPVGSPLSLECTVEGTSNPNLYWYRQAAGRGLQLLFYSVGIGQISSEVPQNLSASRPQDRQFILSSKKLLLSDSGFYLCAWSILTSGAYNEQFFGPGTRLTVL.

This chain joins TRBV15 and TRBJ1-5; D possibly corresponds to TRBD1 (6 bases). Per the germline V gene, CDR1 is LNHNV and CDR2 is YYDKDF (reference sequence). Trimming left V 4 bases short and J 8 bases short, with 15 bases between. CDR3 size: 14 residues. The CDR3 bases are TGTGCCACCAGCATTAACAGGGAAAGTAAGCCCCAGCATTTT. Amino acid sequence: CATSINRESKPQHF.

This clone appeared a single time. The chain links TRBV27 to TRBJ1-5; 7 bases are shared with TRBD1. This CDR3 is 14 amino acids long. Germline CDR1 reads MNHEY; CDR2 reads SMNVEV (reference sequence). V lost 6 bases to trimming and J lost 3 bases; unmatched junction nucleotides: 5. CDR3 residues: CASSPGTVNQPQHF. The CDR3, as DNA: TGTGCCAGCAGCCCTGGGACAGTCAATCAGCCCCAGCATTTT.

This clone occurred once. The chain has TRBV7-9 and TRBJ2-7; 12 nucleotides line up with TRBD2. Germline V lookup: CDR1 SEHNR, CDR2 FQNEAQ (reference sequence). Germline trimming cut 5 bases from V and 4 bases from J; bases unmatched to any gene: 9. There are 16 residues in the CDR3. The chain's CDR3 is CASSGGTSGLSYEQYF. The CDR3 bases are TGTGCCAGCAGCGGCGGGACTAGCGGGTTATCATACGAGCAGTACTTC.

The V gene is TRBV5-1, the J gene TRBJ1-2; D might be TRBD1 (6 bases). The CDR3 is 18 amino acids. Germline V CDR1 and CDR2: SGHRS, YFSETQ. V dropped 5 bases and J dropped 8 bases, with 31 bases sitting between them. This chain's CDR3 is CASSYDLGAQLTYGGYTF. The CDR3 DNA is TGCGCCAGCAGTTACGATCTGGGGGCTCAGCTAACTTACGGAGGCTACACCTTC.